These 4 T cell receptor beta chains were sequenced from one sample in a study of cytomegalovirus exposure and HLA in healthy donors. The protocol was immunoSEQ multiplex PCR, while the TCRdb copy is restricted to in-frame clones and leaves out a portion. The sample gives 150,000 to 200,000 clones, roughly 91% of which show up once; under 4.5% is in the top ten. Sequenced sample: PBMCs. These receptors were collected from a man aged 18 to 30 in good health and CMV-seropositive.

This chain joins TRBV28 and TRBJ2-5, with D tentatively TRBD1 (5 bases). V dropped 7 bases and J dropped 4 bases, with 16 bases sitting between them. The germline CDR1 and CDR2 sequences are MDHEN and SYDVKM. The CDR3 has 14 amino acids. The CDR3 sequence is CASIRTGPGETQYF. The CDR3 DNA is TGTGCCAGCATTCGCACAGGCCCTGGAGAGACCCAGTACTTC.

In the case of this clone: It is unclear where the CDR3 begins or ends on the DNA, so no DNA is shown, and the CDR3 is as TCRdb lists it. The chain couples TRBV11-2 to TRBJ2-7; TRBD2, the table's D call, lacks a check against the DNA. Germline CDR1 SGHAT, CDR2 FQNNGV. Inclusive of both ends, the CDR3 amounts to 15 amino acids. CDR3 sequence reads: CASSSNWGLGTSASV.

The chain has TRBV10-3 and TRBJ2-2, with 8 bases aligning to TRBD2. This CDR3 contains 17 residues. Losses at the gene ends were 1 base for V and 1 base for J; bases not matched to a gene: 5. Per the germline V gene, CDR1 is ENHRY and CDR2 is SYGVKD. The CDR3 coding sequence is TGTGCCATCAGTGAGTGGAGCGGGAGTTTGAACACCGGGGAGCTGTTTTTT. It specifies CAISEWSGSLNTGELFF.

The chain is built from TRBV7-9 and TRBJ1-2; 11 positions agree with TRBD1. CDR3 length: 13 residues. The trim removed 5 bases at V and 8 bases at J, leaving 4 bases unmatched. Germline CDR1 reads SEHNR; CDR2 reads FQNEAQ (reference sequence). CDR3 residues: CASSARTGGGYTF. The CDR3 coding sequence is TGTGCCAGCAGCGCTCGGACAGGGGGCGGCTACACCTTC.